This TCR beta chain appears in the sequencing data of a study of CD8 T cells in ankylosing spondylitis. Study-wide results and caveats: What seemed typical of ankylosing spondylitis blood was a TCR beta motif built from roughly 8 highly homologous variants. The authors found the disease-linked clones to be CD8+ and relatively rare in peripheral blood.

Concerning this clonotype itself: The antigen remains unidentified.

The CDR3 loop spans 15 amino acids. Germline V lookup: CDR1 SGHRS, CDR2 YFSETQ. V lost 4 bases, J lost 10 bases, and 21 bases lay in between. For TCR beta, libraries came from quantitative 5'-RACE with molecular barcodes. TCRdb called the 5' RACE reads again in MiXCR, with one record for every CDR3 protein. The sample lists hundreds of thousands of distinct CDR3 sequences; more than 9.5% were seen once. The sample consisted of blood, either unsorted or a sorted T cell fraction (not recorded which). The chain employs TRBV5-1 and TRBJ2-1, with D possibly being TRBD2 (6 bases). The clonotype originates from a male donor with ankylosing spondylitis. CDR3 region: CASSPLLLRGPEQFF. The CDR3 coding sequence is TGCGCCAGCAGCCCCCTTTTGTTGCGGGGACCAGAGCAGTTCTTC.